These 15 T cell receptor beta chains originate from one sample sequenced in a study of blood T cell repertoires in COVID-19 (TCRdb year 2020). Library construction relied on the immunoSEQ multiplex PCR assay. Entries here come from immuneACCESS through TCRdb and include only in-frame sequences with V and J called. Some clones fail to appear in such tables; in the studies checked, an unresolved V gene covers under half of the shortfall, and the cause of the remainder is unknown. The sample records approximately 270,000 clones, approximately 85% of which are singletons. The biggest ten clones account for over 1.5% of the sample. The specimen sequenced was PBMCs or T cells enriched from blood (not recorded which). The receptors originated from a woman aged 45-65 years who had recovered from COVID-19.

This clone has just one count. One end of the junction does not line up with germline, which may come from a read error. CDR3 in amino acids: CASSYSRIGNQPQHF. CDR3 DNA sequence: TGTGCCAGCAGCTACTCGAGGATAGGCAATCAGCCCCAGCATTTT. The chain is built from TRBV6-5 and TRBJ1-5; D is undetermined. This CDR3 is 15 amino acids long. Germline V gene lookup returns CDR1 MNHEY and CDR2 SVGAGI.

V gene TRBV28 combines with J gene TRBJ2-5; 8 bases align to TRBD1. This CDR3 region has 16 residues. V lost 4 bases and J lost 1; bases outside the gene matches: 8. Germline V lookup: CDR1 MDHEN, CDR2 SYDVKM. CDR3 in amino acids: CASSSHGQGRQETQYF. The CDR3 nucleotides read TGTGCCAGCAGTTCTCACGGACAGGGACGCCAAGAGACCCAGTACTTC.

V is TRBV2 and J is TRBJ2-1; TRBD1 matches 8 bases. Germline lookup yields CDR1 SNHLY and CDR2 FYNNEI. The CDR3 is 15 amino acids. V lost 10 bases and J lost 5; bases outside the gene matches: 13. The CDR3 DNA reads TGTGCCATCACGCCAAGGGACAGGAAGGACAATGAGCAGTTCTTC. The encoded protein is CAITPRDRKDNEQFF.

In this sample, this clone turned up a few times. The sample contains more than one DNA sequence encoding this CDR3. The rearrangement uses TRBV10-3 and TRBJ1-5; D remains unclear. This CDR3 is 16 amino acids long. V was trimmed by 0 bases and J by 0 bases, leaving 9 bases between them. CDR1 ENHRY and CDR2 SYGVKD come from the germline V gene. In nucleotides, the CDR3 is TGTGCCATCAGTGAGTCGGAAGGGAGTAGCAATCAGCCCCAGCATTTT. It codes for CAISESEGSSNQPQHF.

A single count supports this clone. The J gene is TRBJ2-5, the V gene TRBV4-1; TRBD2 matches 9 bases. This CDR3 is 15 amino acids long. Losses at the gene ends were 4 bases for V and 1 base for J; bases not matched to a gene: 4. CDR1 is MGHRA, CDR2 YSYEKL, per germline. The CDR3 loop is CASSLLTSGQETQYF. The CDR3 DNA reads TGCGCCAGCAGCCTCCTGACTAGCGGCCAAGAGACCCAGTACTTC.

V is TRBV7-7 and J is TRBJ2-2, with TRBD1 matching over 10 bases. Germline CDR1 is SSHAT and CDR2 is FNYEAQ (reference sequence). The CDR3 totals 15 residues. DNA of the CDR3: TGTGCTACATCCAGACAGGGGGCAAACACCGGGGAGCTGTTTTTT. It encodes CATSRQGANTGELFF.

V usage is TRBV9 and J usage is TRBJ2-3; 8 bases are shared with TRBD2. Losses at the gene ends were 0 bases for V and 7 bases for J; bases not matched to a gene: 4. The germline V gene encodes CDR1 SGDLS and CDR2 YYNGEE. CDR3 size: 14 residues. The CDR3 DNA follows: TGTGCCAGCAGCGTAGACGGGAGGGCCAATACGCAGTATTTT. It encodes CASSVDGRANTQYF.

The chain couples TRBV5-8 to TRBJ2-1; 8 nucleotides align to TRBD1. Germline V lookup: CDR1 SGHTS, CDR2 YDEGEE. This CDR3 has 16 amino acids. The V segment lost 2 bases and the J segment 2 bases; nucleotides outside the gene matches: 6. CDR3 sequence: CASSFWTGRTYNEQFF. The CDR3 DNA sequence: TGTGCCAGCAGCTTCTGGACAGGGAGGACCTACAATGAGCAGTTCTTC.

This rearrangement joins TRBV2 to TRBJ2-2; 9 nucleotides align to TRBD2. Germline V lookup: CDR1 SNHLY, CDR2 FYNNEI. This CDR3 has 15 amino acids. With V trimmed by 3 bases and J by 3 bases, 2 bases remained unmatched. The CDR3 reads CASSDAGGYTGELFF. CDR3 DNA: TGTGCCAGCAGTGATGCGGGAGGGTACACCGGGGAGCTGTTTTTT.

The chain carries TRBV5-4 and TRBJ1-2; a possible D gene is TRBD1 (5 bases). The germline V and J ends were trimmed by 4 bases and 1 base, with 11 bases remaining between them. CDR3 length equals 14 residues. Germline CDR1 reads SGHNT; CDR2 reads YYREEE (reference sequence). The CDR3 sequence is CASSGRGVNYGYTF. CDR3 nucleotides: TGTGCCAGCAGCGGCCGGGGGGTTAACTATGGCTACACCTTC.

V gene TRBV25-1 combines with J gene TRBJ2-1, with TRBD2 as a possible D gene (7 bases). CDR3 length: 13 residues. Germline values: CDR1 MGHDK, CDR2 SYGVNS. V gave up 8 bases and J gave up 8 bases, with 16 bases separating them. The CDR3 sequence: CASGAGASDEQFF. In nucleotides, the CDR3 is TGTGCCAGCGGCGCGGGGGCTTCTGATGAGCAGTTCTTC.

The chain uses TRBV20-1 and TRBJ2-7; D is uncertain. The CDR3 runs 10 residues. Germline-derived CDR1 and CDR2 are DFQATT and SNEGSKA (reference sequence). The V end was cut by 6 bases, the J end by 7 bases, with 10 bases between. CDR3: CSAKAWEQYF. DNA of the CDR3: TGCAGTGCGAAAGCCTGGGAGCAGTACTTC.

Written as DNA, the CDR3 is TGTGCCAGCATTGGGTGGGGGGAAGAGACCCAGTACTTC. This sequence encodes CASIGWGEETQYF. This chain uses TRBV3-1 (or the pseudogene TRBV3-2) with TRBJ2-5; a weak D match, TRBD2 (6 bases). The CDR3 is 13 residues long. The germline V gene encodes CDR1 LGHDT and CDR2 YNNKEL (reference sequence). Trimming left V 7 bases short and J 3 bases short, with 12 bases between.

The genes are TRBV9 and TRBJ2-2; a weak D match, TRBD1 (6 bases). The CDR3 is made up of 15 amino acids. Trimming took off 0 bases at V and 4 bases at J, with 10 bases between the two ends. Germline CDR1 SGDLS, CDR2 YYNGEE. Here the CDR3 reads CASSVVGHSTGELFF. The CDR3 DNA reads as TGTGCCAGCAGCGTAGTGGGACATAGCACCGGGGAGCTGTTTTTT. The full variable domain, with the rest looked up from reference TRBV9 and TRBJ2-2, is DSGVTQTPKHLITATGQRVTLRCSPRSGDLSVYWYQQSLDQGLQFLIQYYNGEERAKGNILERFSAQQFPDLHSELNLSSLELGDSALYFCASSVVGHSTGELFFGEGSRLTVL.

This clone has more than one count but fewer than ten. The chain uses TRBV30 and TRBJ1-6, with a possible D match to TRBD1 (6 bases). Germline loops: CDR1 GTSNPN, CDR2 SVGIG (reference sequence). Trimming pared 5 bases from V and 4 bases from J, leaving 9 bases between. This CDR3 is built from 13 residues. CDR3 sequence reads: CAWGQNYNSPLHF. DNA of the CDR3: TGTGCCTGGGGACAGAATTATAATTCACCCCTCCACTTT.